This TCR beta chain was obtained from a study of blood T cells in healthy people across ages. Study results and limitations: PBMC samples, being unsorted, prevented any conclusive comparison of naive and antigen-experienced cells.

Per the germline V gene, CDR1 is MGHDK and CDR2 is SYGVNS. CDR3 length: 12 amino acids. The germline V and J ends were trimmed by 7 bases and 9 bases, with 14 bases remaining between them. This clonotype has only a few counts. The antigen remains undetermined. The authors ran a second PCR of about 7 to 12 cycles using a sample-barcoded 5' primer and a J-beta primer mix. Carrying 12 random nucleotides, a template-switch adaptor labeled each individual cDNA molecule. TCRdb reanalysed the 5' RACE reads using MiXCR and keeps one entry per CDR3 protein. The sample has about 400,000 distinct CDR3 sequences, about 52% seen once.

This TCR came from a man aged 55 to 70 in good health. V gene TRBV25-1 combines with J gene TRBJ2-3, with unresolved D. Source material: blood. The CDR3 loop is CASTGRVNTQYF. Here the CDR3 DNA reads TGTGCCAGCACCGGAAGGGTGAACACGCAGTATTTT.